This TCR beta chain was identified in a study of control samples from healthy donors and cancer patients. Profiling relied on immunoSEQ multiplex PCR, and the TCRdb table lists in-frame clones only, not all of them. Found here are 80,000 or so clones, 85% to 95% of them singletons; the top ten hold around 6.4%. Germline V gene sequence: CDR1 MNHEY, CDR2 SVGAGI. This CDR3 region has 13 residues. V was shortened by 6 bases and J by 4 bases, with 13 bases between the two germline ends. Input material: blood. The source of this sequence is a woman in her forties in good health. The chain combines TRBV6-5 with TRBJ2-7; the D gene is possibly TRBD2 (5 bases). In nucleotides, the CDR3 is TGTGCCAGCAGAAGGGAGATCGAGTACGAGCAGTACTTC. This gives the protein CASRREIEYEQYF.